The rows below give T cell receptor beta chains drawn from one sample of a study of blood T cell repertoires in COVID-19. Clones were sequenced by immunoSEQ multiplex PCR, and TCRdb holds only the in-frame ones, with some missing. The table has 95,000 to 150,000 clones, under 90% seen once. Sequenced input: peripheral blood. These receptor sequences come from a man aged 55 to 69 with acute or convalescent COVID-19. Each CDR3 is given with its conserved first and last residue.

j_call v_call cdr3_aa
TRBJ2-1 TRBV27 CASSSGSTGNEQFF
TRBJ2-1 TRBV9 CASSVAGEIYNEQFF
TRBJ2-3 TRBV6-5 CASSFQGRGTDTQYF
TRBJ2-5 TRBV28 CASSLAGGGETQYF
TRBJ1-2 TRBV24-1 CATSGPGQGAAGYTF
TRBJ2-7 TRBV7-2 CASRPPSGTYEQYF
TRBJ2-5 TRBV6-2/TRBV6-3 CASSYSLTGERETQYF
TRBJ2-7 TRBV29-1 CSVEDGLAPTYEQYF
TRBJ2-7 TRBV6-2/TRBV6-3 CASSYSLMAGGGYEQYF
TRBJ2-7 TRBV3-1/TRBV3-2 CASSQGRTRGYEQYF
TRBJ2-1 TRBV6-1 CASSEGQGEYNEQFF
TRBJ1-5 TRBV6-5 CASSTDSSNQPQHF
TRBJ2-4 TRBV7-2 CASSQREGIWGIQYF
TRBJ2-1 TRBV10-3 CAISDLAGAEQFF